The sequence of this T cell receptor (beta chain) was determined in a study of blood T cell repertoires in COVID-19. Across the study: The United States, Italy and Spain provided the acute and convalescent COVID-19 samples. Sample material is recorded as cDNA or gDNA derived from T cells, B-cell-depleted T cells, or PBMCs.

Under the authors' procedure: Amplification with reference gene primers provided the estimates of nucleated cell counts. Repertoires were generated with immunoSEQ multiplex PCR, while TCRdb's copy carries only in-frame clones and drops some. V and J calls plus clone size are reproduced from that table; the DNA served to infer D and trimming. The sample carries approximately 230,000 clones, about 83% recorded once. Germline CDR1 reads SQVTM; CDR2 reads ANQGSEA. This CDR3 contains 12 residues. V was cut by 4 bases and J by 4 bases, with 8 bases left in between. The chain recombines TRBV29-1 with TRBJ1-5; D may be TRBD1 (6 bases). This TCR came from an elderly man with acute or convalescent COVID-19. Sequences were obtained from peripheral blood. The CDR3: CSVGQANQPQHF. The CDR3 nucleotides are TGCAGCGTTGGACAGGCAAATCAGCCCCAGCATTTT.